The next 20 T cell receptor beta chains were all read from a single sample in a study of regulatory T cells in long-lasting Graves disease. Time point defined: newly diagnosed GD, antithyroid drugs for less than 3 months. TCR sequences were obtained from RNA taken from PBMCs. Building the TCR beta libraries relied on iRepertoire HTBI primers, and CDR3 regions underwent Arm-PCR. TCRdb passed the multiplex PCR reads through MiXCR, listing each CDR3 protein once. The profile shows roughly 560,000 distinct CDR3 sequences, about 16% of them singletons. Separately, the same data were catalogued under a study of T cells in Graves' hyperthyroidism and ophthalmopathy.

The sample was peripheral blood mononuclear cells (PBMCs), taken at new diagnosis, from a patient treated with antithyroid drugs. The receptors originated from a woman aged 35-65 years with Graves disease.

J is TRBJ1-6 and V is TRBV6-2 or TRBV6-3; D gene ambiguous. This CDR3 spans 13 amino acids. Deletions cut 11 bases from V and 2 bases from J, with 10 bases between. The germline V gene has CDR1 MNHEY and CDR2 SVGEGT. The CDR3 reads CASCGAYNSPLHF. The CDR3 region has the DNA TGTGCCTCTTGCGGGGCCTATAATTCACCCCTCCACTTT.

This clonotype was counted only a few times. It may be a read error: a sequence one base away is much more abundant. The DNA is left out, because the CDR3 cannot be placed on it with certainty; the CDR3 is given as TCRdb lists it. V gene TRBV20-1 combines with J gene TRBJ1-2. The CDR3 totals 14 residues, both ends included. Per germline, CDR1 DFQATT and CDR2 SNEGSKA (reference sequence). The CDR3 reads CSARGRVDRYGCTF.

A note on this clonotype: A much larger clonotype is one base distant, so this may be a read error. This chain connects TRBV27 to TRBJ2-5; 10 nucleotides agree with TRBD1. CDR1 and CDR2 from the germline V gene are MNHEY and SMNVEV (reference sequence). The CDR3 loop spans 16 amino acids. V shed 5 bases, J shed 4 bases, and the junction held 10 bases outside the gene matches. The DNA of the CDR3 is TGTGCCAGCAGTGTGGGGGACAGGGGACGAGGAGAGACCCAGTACTTC. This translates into CASSVGDRGRGETQYF.

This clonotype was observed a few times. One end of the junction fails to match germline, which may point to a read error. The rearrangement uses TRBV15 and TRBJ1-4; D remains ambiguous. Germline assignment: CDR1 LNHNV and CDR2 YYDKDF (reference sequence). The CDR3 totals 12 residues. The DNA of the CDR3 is TGTGCCACCAGCAGAGACCACGCAGGTTATAGTTTT. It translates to CATSRDHAGYSF.

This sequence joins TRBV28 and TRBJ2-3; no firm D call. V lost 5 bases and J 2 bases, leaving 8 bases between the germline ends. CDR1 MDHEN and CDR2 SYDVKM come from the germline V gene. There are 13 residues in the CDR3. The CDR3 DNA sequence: TGTGCCAGCAGTCCCTCGGCCACAGATACGCAGTATTTT. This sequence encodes CASSPSATDTQYF.

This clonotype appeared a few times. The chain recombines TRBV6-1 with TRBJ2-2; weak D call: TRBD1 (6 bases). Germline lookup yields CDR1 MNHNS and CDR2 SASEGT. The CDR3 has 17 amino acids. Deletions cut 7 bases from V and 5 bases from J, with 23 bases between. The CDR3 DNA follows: TGTGCCAGCACCCCCATTCGGGACACTGTAGAGACCGGGGAGCTGTTTTTT. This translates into CASTPIRDTVETGELFF.

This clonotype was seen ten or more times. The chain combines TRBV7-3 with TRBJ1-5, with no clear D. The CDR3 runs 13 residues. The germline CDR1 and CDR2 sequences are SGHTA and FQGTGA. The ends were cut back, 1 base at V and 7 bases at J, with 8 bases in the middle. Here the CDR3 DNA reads TGTGCCAGCAGCTTAAGGCCTTTCCAGCCCCAGCATTTT. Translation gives CASSLRPFQPQHF.

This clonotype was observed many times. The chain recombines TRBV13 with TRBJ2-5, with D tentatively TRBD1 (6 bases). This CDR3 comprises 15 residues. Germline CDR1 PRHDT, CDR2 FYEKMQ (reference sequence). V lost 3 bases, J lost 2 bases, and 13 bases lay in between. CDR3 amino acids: CASSFQGQGQETQYF. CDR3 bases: TGTGCCAGCAGCTTTCAGGGTCAGGGGCAAGAGACCCAGTACTTC. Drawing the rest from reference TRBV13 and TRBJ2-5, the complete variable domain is AAGVIQSPRHLIKEKRETATLKCYPIPRHDTVYWYQQGPGQDPQFLISFYEKMQSDKGSIPDRFSAQQFSDYHSELNMSSLELGDSALYFCASSFQGQGQETQYFGPGTRLLVL.

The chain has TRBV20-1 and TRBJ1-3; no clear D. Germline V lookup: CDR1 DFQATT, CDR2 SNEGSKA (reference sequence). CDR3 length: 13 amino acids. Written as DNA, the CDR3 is TGCACCGCGCGACCAGGCTCGGGAAACACCATATATTTT. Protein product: CTARPGSGNTIYF.

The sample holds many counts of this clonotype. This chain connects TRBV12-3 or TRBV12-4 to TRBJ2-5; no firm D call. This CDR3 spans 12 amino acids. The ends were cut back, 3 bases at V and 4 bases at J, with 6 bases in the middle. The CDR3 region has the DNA TGTGCCAGCAGTTTTTTTCCAGAGACCCAGTACTTC. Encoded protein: CASSFFPETQYF.

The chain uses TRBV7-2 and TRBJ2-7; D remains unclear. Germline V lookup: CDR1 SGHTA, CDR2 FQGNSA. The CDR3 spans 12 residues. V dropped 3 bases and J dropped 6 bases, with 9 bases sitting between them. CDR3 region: CASSFSSPEQYF. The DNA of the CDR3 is TGTGCCAGCAGCTTTAGCAGCCCCGAGCAGTACTTC.

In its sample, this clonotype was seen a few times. CDR3 sequence (DNA): TGTGCCTGGAGTGTCCCCCCACAGGGACTGGTTTACGAAAAACTGTTTTTT. The encoded protein is CAWSVPPQGLVYEKLFF. The chain links TRBV30 to TRBJ1-4; possible D gene TRBD1, 6 bases. The ends were cut back, 0 bases at V and 8 bases at J, with 22 bases in the middle. CDR3 length: 17 residues. Germline CDR1 reads GTSNPN; CDR2 reads SVGIG (reference sequence).

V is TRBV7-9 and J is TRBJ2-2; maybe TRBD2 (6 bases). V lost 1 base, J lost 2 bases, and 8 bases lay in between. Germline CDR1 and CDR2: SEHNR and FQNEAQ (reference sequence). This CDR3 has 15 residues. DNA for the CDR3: TGTGCCAGCAGCTTAGTAGCGGTAAACACCGGGGAGCTGTTTTTT. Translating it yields CASSLVAVNTGELFF. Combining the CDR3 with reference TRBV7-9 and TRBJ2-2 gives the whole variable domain DTGVSQNPRHKITKRGQNVTFRCDPISEHNRLYWYRQTLGQGPEFLTYFQNEAQLEKSRLLSDRFSAERPKGSFSTLEIQRTEQGDSAMYLCASSLVAVNTGELFFGEGSRLTVL.

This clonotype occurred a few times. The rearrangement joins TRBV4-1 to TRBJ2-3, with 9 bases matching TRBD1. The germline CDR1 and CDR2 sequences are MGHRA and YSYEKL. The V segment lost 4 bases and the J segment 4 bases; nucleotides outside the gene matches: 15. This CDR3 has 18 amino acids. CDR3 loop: CASSLSTSGQGRSDTQYF. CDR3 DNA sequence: TGCGCCAGCAGCCTCTCCACGTCGGGACAGGGAAGGTCAGATACGCAGTATTTT.

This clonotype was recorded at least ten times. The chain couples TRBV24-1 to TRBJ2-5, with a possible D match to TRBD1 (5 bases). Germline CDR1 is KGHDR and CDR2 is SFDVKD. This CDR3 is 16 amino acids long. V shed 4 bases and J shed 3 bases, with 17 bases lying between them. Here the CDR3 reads CATSDPRQQLEETQYF. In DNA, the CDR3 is TGTGCCACCAGTGACCCCCGACAGCAACTGGAAGAGACCCAGTACTTC.

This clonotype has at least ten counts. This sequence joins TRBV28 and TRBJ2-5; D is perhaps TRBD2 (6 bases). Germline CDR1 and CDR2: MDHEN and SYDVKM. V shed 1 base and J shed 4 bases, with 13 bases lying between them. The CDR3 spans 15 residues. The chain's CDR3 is CASSLYRGVGETQYF. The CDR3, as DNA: TGTGCCAGCAGTTTATATCGCGGGGTCGGAGAGACCCAGTACTTC.

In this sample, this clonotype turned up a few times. The CDR3 region has the DNA TGCGCCAGCGGGGCACAGGGATCCTACAATGAGCAGTTCTTC. Its protein product is CASGAQGSYNEQFF. The chain couples TRBV5-1 to TRBJ2-1, with D possibly TRBD1 on 6 matching bases. The germline V and J ends were trimmed by 7 bases and 1 base, with 12 bases remaining between them. This CDR3 contains 14 residues. CDR1 is SGHRS and CDR2 is YFSETQ in the germline V gene. Based on the CDR3 plus reference TRBV5-1 and TRBJ2-1, the full variable domain is KAGVTQTPRYLIKTRGQQVTLSCSPISGHRSVSWYQQTPGQGLQFLFEYFSETQRNKGNFPGRFSGRQFSNSRSEMNVSTLELGDSALYLCASGAQGSYNEQFFGPGTRLTVL.

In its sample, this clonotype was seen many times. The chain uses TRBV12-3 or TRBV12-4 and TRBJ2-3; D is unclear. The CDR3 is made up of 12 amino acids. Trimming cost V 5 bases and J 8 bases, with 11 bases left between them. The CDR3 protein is CASSNREFTQYF. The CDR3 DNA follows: TGTGCCAGCAGTAATAGAGAGTTTACGCAGTATTTT.

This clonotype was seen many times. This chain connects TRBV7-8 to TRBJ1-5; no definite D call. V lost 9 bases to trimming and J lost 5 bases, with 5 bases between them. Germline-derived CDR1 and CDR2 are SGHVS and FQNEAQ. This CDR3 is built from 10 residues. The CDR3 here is CARLHQPQHF. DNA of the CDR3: TGTGCCAGGCTTCATCAGCCCCAGCATTTT.

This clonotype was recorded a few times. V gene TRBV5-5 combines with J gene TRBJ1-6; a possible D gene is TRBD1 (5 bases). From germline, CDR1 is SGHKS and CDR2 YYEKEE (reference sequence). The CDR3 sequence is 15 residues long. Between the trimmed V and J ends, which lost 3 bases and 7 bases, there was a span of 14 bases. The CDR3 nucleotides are TGTGCCAGCAGCTCTCTCGGGACTGAGAATTCACCCCTCCACTTT. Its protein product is CASSSLGTENSPLHF.